This T cell receptor (beta chain) was recorded in a study of cytomegalovirus exposure and HLA in healthy donors. Background on the study: In a later analysis, it was reported that the approximately 120 validation repertoires had been produced on the same platform as the 666 repertoires belonging to the first cohort. Study-level findings and limits: Subsequent analysis showed first-cohort TCR clusters tending to co-occur in some 120 validation repertoires. A list of 164 TCR beta chains associated with cytomegalovirus was given.

In its sample, this clone was seen once. The antigen is not known. The CDR3 has 16 amino acids. The junction had 5 bases not matched to a gene; V was cut back by 1 base and J by 3 bases. The V gene's germline CDR1 is LGHNA and CDR2 YNFKEQ. Assay used: immunoSEQ multiplex PCR; TCRdb lists only in-frame clones, some missing. The table has hundreds of thousands of clones, around 87% seen once. The sequenced material came from PBMCs. V gene TRBV4-2 combines with J gene TRBJ2-3, with 9 bases fitting TRBD1. This receptor was identified in a woman aged 25 to 39 in good health and CMV-seropositive. Here the CDR3 DNA reads TGTGCCAGCAGCCAAGTGTCCGGGACAGGGACAGATACGCAGTATTTT. Translating gives CASSQVSGTGTDTQYF.